These 9 T cell receptor beta chains share one sample of origin, sequenced in a study of cytotoxic CD8 clonotypes in ibrutinib-treated CLL. The assay was immunoSEQ multiplex PCR, and TCRdb's table has in-frame clones only and misses some. The table lists around 150,000 clones, around nine tenths of them singletons, with 3% to 3.5% in the top ten. Sequenced here: PBMCs, sampled at disease progression, from a patient treated with ibrutinib. Every receptor here comes from a human donor with chronic lymphocytic leukemia.

This CDR3 reads CAISVPSSYPSHTDTQYF. As DNA, the CDR3 is TGTGCCATCAGTGTCCCCAGCTCATACCCTTCCCACACAGATACGCAGTATTTT. The chain carries TRBV10-3 and TRBJ2-3; D remains ambiguous. CDR1 and CDR2 from the germline V gene are ENHRY and SYGVKD. The CDR3 runs 18 residues. Trimming cost V 4 bases and J 2 bases, with 22 bases left between them.

This sequence joins TRBV29-1 and TRBJ2-7, with a possible D match to TRBD1 (6 bases). Trimming left V 4 bases short and J 5 bases short, with 15 bases between. Germline V gives CDR1 SQVTM, CDR2 ANQGSEA. This CDR3 has 13 amino acids. CDR3 in DNA: TGCAGCGTTGTCGGACAGTTTCGTAACGAGCAGTACTTC. It codes for CSVVGQFRNEQYF.

This clone was detected once. The genes are TRBV10-3 and TRBJ1-1; 9 nucleotides agree with TRBD1. After removal of 4 bases from V and 2 bases from J, the junction contained 8 bases not matched to a gene. Germline lookup yields CDR1 ENHRY and CDR2 SYGVKD. The CDR3 spans 16 residues. CDR3: CAISAGTGSGNTEAFF. The CDR3 nucleotides are TGTGCCATCAGTGCCGGGACAGGGTCGGGAAACACTGAAGCTTTCTTT.

The chain uses TRBV2 and TRBJ1-5, with D perhaps matching TRBD1 (5 bases). The CDR3 is 15 residues long. Germline assignment: CDR1 SNHLY and CDR2 FYNNEI. V lost 6 bases and J 2 bases, leaving 14 bases between the germline ends. The CDR3 spells CASRGRGIGNQPQHF. In DNA form, the CDR3 reads TGTGCCAGCAGGGGGAGGGGAATCGGCAATCAGCCCCAGCATTTT.

V usage is TRBV7-9 and J usage is TRBJ2-2, with D possibly matching TRBD2 (5 bases). The V and J ends lost 0 bases and 1 base respectively, with 9 bases between them. The germline V gene encodes CDR1 SEHNR and CDR2 FQNEAQ (reference sequence). The CDR3 totals 16 residues. The CDR3 spells CASSLANSGNTGELFF. The CDR3 DNA reads TGTGCCAGCAGCTTAGCGAACAGCGGGAACACCGGGGAGCTGTTTTTT.

The rearrangement links TRBV7-3 to TRBJ2-3; 9 nucleotides line up with TRBD2. This CDR3 spans 15 amino acids. With 3 bases clipped from V and 3 bases from J, the junction kept 4 bases outside the gene matches. Germline V gene sequence: CDR1 SGHTA, CDR2 FQGTGA. In DNA, the CDR3 is TGTGCCAGCAGCTTTGTAGCGGGAGAGACAGATACGCAGTATTTT. Amino acid sequence: CASSFVAGETDTQYF.

The chain has TRBV30 and TRBJ2-1; no firm D call. Trimming stripped 5 bases from V and 1 base from J, with 15 bases between. The CDR3 length is 15 residues. In germline, CDR1 is GTSNPN, CDR2 SVGIG (reference sequence). CDR3 sequence reads: CAWGGSVRSYNEQFF. The CDR3 coding sequence is TGTGCCTGGGGTGGGTCAGTTCGTTCCTACAATGAGCAGTTCTTC.

This clone was recorded only once. The J gene is TRBJ2-1, the V gene TRBV6-5; D not resolved. Germline loops: CDR1 MNHEY, CDR2 SVGAGI. V was clipped by 3 bases and J by 0 bases, with 12 bases between them. The CDR3 runs to 16 residues. CDR3 nucleotides: TGTGCCAGCAGTTATTCGTTAGGGCTCTCCTACAATGAGCAGTTCTTC. It is translated as CASSYSLGLSYNEQFF.

The chain couples TRBV7-2 to TRBJ2-1; the D gene is possibly TRBD2 (6 bases). The CDR3 has 13 residues. The V and J ends lost 9 bases and 6 bases respectively, with 15 bases between them. Germline CDR1 is SGHTA and CDR2 is FQGNSA. CDR3 loop: CASRPGRSNEQFF. As DNA, the CDR3 is TGTGCCAGTAGACCCGGGAGAAGCAATGAGCAGTTCTTC.